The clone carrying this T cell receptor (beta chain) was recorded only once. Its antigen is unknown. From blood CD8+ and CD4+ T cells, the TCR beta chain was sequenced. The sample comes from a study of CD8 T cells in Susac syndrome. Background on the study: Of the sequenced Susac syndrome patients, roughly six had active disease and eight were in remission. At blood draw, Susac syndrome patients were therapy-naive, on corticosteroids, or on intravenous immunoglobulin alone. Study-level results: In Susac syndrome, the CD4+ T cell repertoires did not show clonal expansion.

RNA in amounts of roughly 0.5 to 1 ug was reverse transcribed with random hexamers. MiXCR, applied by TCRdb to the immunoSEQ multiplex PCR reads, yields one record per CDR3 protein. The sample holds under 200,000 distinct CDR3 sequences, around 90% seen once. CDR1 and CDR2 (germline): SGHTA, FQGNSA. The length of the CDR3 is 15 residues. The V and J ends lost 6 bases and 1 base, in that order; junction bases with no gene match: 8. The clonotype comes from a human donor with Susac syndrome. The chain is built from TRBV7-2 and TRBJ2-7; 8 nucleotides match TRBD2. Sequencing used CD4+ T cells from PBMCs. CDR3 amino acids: CASRRESGRSYEQYF. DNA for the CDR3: TGTGCCAGCAGACGCGAAAGCGGGAGATCCTACGAGCAGTACTTC.